This TCR beta chain was obtained from a study of blood T cell repertoires in COVID-19. Study overall: Sites across the United States, Italy and Spain contributed samples from acute and convalescent COVID-19.

The germline V gene has CDR1 LGHDT and CDR2 YNNKEL (reference sequence). CDR3 length equals 14 residues. Trimming took off 7 bases at V and 7 bases at J, with 17 bases between the two ends. Method: immunoSEQ multiplex PCR; TCRdb's copy keeps in-frame clones and lacks some. The table lists a few hundred thousand clones, 70% to 90% of them singletons. Sequenced: peripheral blood. This clonotype was sampled from a woman between 50 and 59 years old with acute or convalescent COVID-19. This chain connects TRBV3-1 (or the pseudogene TRBV3-2) to TRBJ2-1; weak D call: TRBD2 (5 bases). This chain's CDR3 is CASTTRGPLNEQFF. The CDR3 region has the DNA TGTGCCAGCACTACTCGAGGGCCACTTAATGAGCAGTTCTTC.